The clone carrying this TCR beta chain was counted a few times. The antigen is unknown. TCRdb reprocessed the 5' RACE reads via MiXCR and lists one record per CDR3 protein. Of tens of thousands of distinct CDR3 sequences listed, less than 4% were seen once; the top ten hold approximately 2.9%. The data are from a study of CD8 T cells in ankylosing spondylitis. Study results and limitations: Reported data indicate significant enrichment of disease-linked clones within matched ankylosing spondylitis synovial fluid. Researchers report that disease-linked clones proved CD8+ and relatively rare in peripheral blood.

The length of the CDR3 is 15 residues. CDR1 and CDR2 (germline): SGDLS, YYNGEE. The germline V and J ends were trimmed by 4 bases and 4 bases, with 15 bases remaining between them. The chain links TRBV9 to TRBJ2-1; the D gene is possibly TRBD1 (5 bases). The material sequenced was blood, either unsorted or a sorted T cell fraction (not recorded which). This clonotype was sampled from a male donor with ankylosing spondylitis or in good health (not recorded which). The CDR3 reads CASSSGLGEYNEQFF. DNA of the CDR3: TGTGCCAGCAGCTCAGGGTTAGGAGAGTACAATGAGCAGTTCTTC.